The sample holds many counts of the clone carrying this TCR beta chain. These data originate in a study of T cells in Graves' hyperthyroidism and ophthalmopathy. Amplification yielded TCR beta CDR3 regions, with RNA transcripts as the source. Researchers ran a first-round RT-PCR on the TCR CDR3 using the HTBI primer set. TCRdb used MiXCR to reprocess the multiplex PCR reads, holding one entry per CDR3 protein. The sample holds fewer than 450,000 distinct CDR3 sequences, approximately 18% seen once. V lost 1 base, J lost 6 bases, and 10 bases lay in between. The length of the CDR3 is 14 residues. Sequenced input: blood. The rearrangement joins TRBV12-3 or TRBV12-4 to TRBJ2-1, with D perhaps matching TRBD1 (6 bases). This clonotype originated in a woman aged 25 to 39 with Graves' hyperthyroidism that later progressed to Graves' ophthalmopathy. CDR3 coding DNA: TGTGCCAGCAGTTTAGGGGGGCCGGGCAATGAGCAGTTCTTC. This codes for CASSLGGPGNEQFF.